The rows below give T cell receptor beta chains drawn from one sample of a study of T cells in Graves' hyperthyroidism and ophthalmopathy. From the multiplex PCR reads, TCRdb called clonotypes with MiXCR, one entry per CDR3 protein. This sample has 500,000 to 750,000 distinct CDR3 sequences, with around 14% found just once. Sequencing was carried out using blood. The receptors derive from a woman under 30 with Graves' ophthalmopathy. Both conserved end residues are part of each CDR3. A D gene is named only where the DNA matches it firmly. Size values are once, few and many counts, or a class for expanded clones, and some rows have none.

size: .; V: TRBV4-1; J: TRBJ2-3; D: TRBD1; length: 18; CDR3: CASSQGLPGQGLTDTQYF; DNA: TGCGCCAGCAGCCAAGGATTACCGGGACAGGGATTGACAGATACGCAGTATTTT
size: .; V: TRBV30; J: TRBJ2-6; D: .; length: 14; CDR3: CAWSGQGIANVLTF; DNA: TGTGCCTGGAGTGGGCAGGGGATAGCCAACGTCCTGACTTTC
size: few; V: TRBV29-1; J: TRBJ1-2; D: TRBD1; length: 13; CDR3: CSVYTGGPHGYTF; DNA: TGCAGCGTTTACACAGGGGGTCCCCATGGCTACACCTTC
size: .; V: TRBV24-1; J: TRBJ2-1; D: .; length: 15; CDR3: CATGVSPGPYNEQFF; DNA: TGTGCCACCGGTGTCTCCCCGGGCCCCTACAATGAGCAGTTCTTC
size: few; V: TRBV27; J: TRBJ2-1; D: .; length: 18; CDR3: CASSLSSPARAVYNEQFF; DNA: TGTGCCAGCAGTTTATCGAGCCCTGCGCGGGCTGTCTACAATGAGCAGTTCTTC
size: many; V: TRBV28; J: TRBJ2-1; D: TRBD2; length: 17; CDR3: CASSSGLAGGSYNEQFF; DNA: TGTGCCAGCAGTTCGGGACTAGCGGGAGGCTCCTACAATGAGCAGTTCTTC
size: many; V: TRBV24-1; J: TRBJ2-3; D: TRBD2; length: 15; CDR3: CATSLAGGNTDTQYF; DNA: TGTGCCACCAGCCTAGCGGGAGGAAACACAGATACGCAGTATTTT
size: many; V: TRBV28; J: TRBJ2-7; D: .; length: 16; CDR3: CASSLFLPRFVYEQYF; DNA: TGTGCCAGCAGTTTATTTCTCCCAAGGTTCGTCTACGAGCAGTACTTC
size: .; V: TRBV6-1; J: TRBJ1-3; D: TRBD1; length: 12; CDR3: CATITRGDTIYF; DNA: TGTGCCACGATTACCAGGGGGGACACCATATATTTT
size: few; V: TRBV27; J: TRBJ1-1; D: .; length: 14; CDR3: CASSQVLGYTEAFF; DNA: TGTGCCAGCAGTCAAGTCCTAGGATACACTGAAGCTTTCTTT
size: many; V: TRBV6-2/TRBV6-3; J: TRBJ1-1; D: .; length: 12; CDR3: CASSPWSGRAFF; DNA: TGTGCCAGCAGTCCGTGGTCGGGAAGAGCTTTCTTT
size: many; V: TRBV5-1; J: TRBJ2-7; D: .; length: 13; CDR3: CASSGEKAYEQYF; DNA: TGCGCCAGCAGCGGAGAGAAAGCTTACGAGCAGTACTTC
size: few; V: TRBV6-1; J: TRBJ2-2; D: TRBD2; length: 15; CDR3: CASTNAAGGPGELFF; DNA: TGTGCCAGCACCAATGCGGCGGGAGGTCCCGGGGAGCTGTTTTTT
size: few; V: TRBV6-4; J: TRBJ2-5; D: .; length: 15; CDR3: CASSNGTPWRETQYF; DNA: TGTGCCAGCAGTAACGGGACTCCTTGGCGCGAGACCCAGTACTTC
size: .; V: TRBV7-9; J: TRBJ2-2; D: .; length: 13; CDR3: CASSLASPGELFF; DNA: TGTGCCAGCAGCTTAGCGTCCCCCGGGGAGCTGTTTTTT
size: many; V: TRBV28; J: TRBJ2-3; D: .; length: 15; CDR3: CASSSVRPNTDTQYF; DNA: TGTGCCAGCAGTAGCGTGCGGCCGAACACAGATACGCAGTATTTT
size: many; V: TRBV20-1; J: TRBJ2-1; D: .; length: 15; CDR3: CSARGGTGLDNEQFF; DNA: TGCAGTGCTAGAGGCGGGACAGGACTAGACAATGAGCAGTTCTTC
size: many; V: TRBV3-1; J: TRBJ2-1; D: TRBD2; length: 15; CDR3: CASSQILAGVNEQFF; DNA: TGTGCCAGCAGCCAAATCCTAGCGGGAGTCAATGAGCAGTTCTTC
size: .; V: TRBV7-2; J: TRBJ2-7; D: TRBD1; length: 14; CDR3: CASSPRTGKNEQYF; DNA: TGTGCCAGCAGCCCCCGGACAGGGAAGAACGAGCAGTACTTC
size: few; V: TRBV19; J: TRBJ2-7; D: .; length: 15; CDR3: CASSPGAFDSYEQYF; DNA: TGTGCCAGTAGCCCCGGGGCCTTCGACTCCTACGAGCAGTACTTC
size: few; V: TRBV19; J: TRBJ2-7; D: TRBD2; length: 15; CDR3: CASSSLAGGLDEQYF; DNA: TGTGCCAGTAGTTCCCTGGCGGGAGGGCTCGACGAGCAGTACTTC
size: .; V: TRBV4-1; J: TRBJ1-4; D: .; length: 15; CDR3: CASSQVLQYNEKLFF; DNA: TGCGCCAGCAGCCAAGTTCTACAGTATAATGAAAAACTGTTTTTT
size: many; V: TRBV5-1; J: TRBJ2-1; D: TRBD2; length: 15; CDR3: CASSIRQLAHNEQFF; DNA: TGCGCCAGCAGCATCCGGCAACTAGCGCACAATGAGCAGTTCTTC
size: many; V: TRBV28; J: TRBJ2-3; D: TRBD2; length: 18; CDR3: CASSLWASGREGTDTQYF; DNA: TGTGCCAGCAGTTTATGGGCTAGCGGCCGTGAGGGCACAGATACGCAGTATTTT
size: few; V: TRBV4-2; J: TRBJ2-2; D: TRBD2; length: 16; CDR3: CASSLLSGRDTGELFF; DNA: TGTGCCAGCAGCCTCCTTAGCGGGAGAGACACCGGGGAGCTGTTTTTT
size: many; V: TRBV12-3/TRBV12-4; J: TRBJ1-4; D: .; length: 12; CDR3: CASRSGGGKLFF; DNA: TGTGCCAGCAGGTCGGGCGGAGGTAAACTGTTTTTT
size: many; V: TRBV11-3; J: TRBJ2-3; D: .; length: 15; CDR3: CASSLDFSSTDTQYF; DNA: TGTGCCAGCAGCTTGGACTTCTCTAGCACAGATACGCAGTATTTT
size: many; V: TRBV27; J: TRBJ2-6; D: .; length: 17; CDR3: CASSSDTDSSGANVLTF; DNA: TGTGCCAGCAGCTCAGACACCGATAGCTCTGGGGCCAACGTCCTGACTTTC
size: .; V: TRBV24-1; J: TRBJ2-1; D: TRBD2; length: 16; CDR3: CATSDKASGRAWEQFF; DNA: TGTGCCACCAGTGACAAGGCTAGCGGGAGGGCATGGGAGCAGTTCTTC
size: many; V: TRBV28; J: TRBJ1-1; D: .; length: 13; CDR3: CASRPRGSTEAFF; DNA: TGTGCCAGCAGGCCCAGGGGAAGTACTGAAGCTTTCTTT
size: many; V: TRBV20-1; J: TRBJ2-3; D: .; length: 14; CDR3: CSASSGESTDTQYF; DNA: TGCAGTGCTAGTTCGGGGGAAAGCACAGATACGCAGTATTTT
size: few; V: TRBV7-2; J: TRBJ2-1; D: .; length: 14; CDR3: CASSSQEGYNEQFF; DNA: TGTGCCAGCAGCAGTCAAGAAGGCTACAATGAGCAGTTCTTC
size: many; V: TRBV20-1; J: TRBJ2-7; D: TRBD1; length: 15; CDR3: CSAKRDRGRSHEQYF; DNA: TGCAGTGCTAAGCGGGACAGGGGGCGATCCCACGAGCAGTACTTC
size: many; V: TRBV7-2; J: TRBJ1-6; D: .; length: 16; CDR3: CASSLRGGQRNSPLHF; DNA: TGTGCCAGCAGCTTAAGGGGTGGGCAGAGGAATTCACCCCTCCACTTT
size: many; V: TRBV28; J: TRBJ2-1; D: TRBD2; length: 15; CDR3: CASSPSSGLGNEQFF; DNA: TGTGCCAGCAGTCCCTCTAGCGGGTTAGGCAATGAGCAGTTCTTC
size: few; V: TRBV28; J: TRBJ1-4; D: .; length: 18; CDR3: CASSFPLPGRTTNEKLFF; DNA: TGTGCCAGCAGTTTTCCCCTACCGGGACGGACAACTAATGAAAAACTGTTTTTT
size: .; V: TRBV6-2/TRBV6-3; J: TRBJ2-7; D: .; length: 14; CDR3: CASSPIDKFYEQYF; DNA: TGTGCCAGCAGTCCGATTGACAAGTTCTACGAGCAGTACTTC
size: many; V: TRBV11-2; J: TRBJ2-7; D: .; length: 17; CDR3: CASSLEIWLAESYEQYF; DNA: TGTGCCAGCAGCTTAGAGATTTGGCTAGCTGAATCCTACGAGCAGTACTTC
size: .; V: TRBV19; J: TRBJ1-2; D: .; length: 13; CDR3: CASSIARDYGYTF; DNA: TGTGCCAGTAGTATTGCCAGGGACTATGGCTACACCTTC
size: many; V: TRBV4-1; J: TRBJ1-1; D: .; length: 16; CDR3: CASSHHPGGGWVEAFF; DNA: TGCGCCAGCAGCCACCATCCCGGGGGGGGTTGGGTTGAAGCTTTCTTT
size: few; V: TRBV5-4; J: TRBJ2-1; D: .; length: 16; CDR3: CASSIGRSSSYNEQFF; DNA: TGTGCCAGCAGCATCGGACGGTCGAGCTCCTACAATGAGCAGTTCTTC
size: .; V: TRBV19; J: TRBJ2-1; D: .; length: 13; CDR3: CASSMTGVREQFF; DNA: TGTGCCAGTAGTATGACGGGAGTTCGTGAGCAGTTCTTC
size: .; V: TRBV28; J: TRBJ2-1; D: TRBD2; length: 16; CDR3: CASSPGGSGRYNEQFF; DNA: TGTGCCAGCAGCCCGGGAGGAAGCGGGAGGTACAATGAGCAGTTCTTC
size: .; V: TRBV9; J: TRBJ2-1; D: TRBD2; length: 19; CDR3: CASSVVEQTGTSGRNEQFF; DNA: TGTGCCAGCAGCGTAGTTGAACAGACCGGGACTAGCGGGAGGAATGAGCAGTTCTTC
size: many; V: TRBV30; J: TRBJ2-2; D: TRBD1; length: 13; CDR3: CAWSRQGAGELFF; DNA: TGTGCCTGGAGTCGACAGGGGGCCGGGGAGCTGTTTTTT
size: .; V: TRBV9; J: TRBJ2-3; D: TRBD2; length: 17; CDR3: CASSSRTSREGTDTQYF; DNA: TGTGCCAGCAGCTCACGAACGTCGCGGGAGGGCACAGATACGCAGTATTTT
size: .; V: TRBV4-3; J: TRBJ1-1; D: TRBD1; length: 15; CDR3: CASSQDHRGPVEAFF; DNA: TGCGCCAGCAGCCAGGACCACAGGGGGCCGGTTGAAGCTTTCTTT
size: many; V: TRBV9; J: TRBJ1-6; D: .; length: 15; CDR3: CASSSGTTNNSPLHF; DNA: TGTGCCAGCAGCTCCGGGACAACGAATAATTCACCCCTCCACTTT
size: .; V: TRBV27; J: TRBJ1-1; D: .; length: 14; CDR3: CASSFPGAGTEAFF; DNA: TGTGCCAGCAGTTTCCCAGGGGCAGGTACTGAAGCTTTCTTT
size: .; V: TRBV28; J: TRBJ1-5; D: TRBD1; length: 16; CDR3: CASSLVPGQGNQPQHF; DNA: TGTGCCAGCAGTTTAGTCCCGGGACAGGGTAATCAGCCCCAGCATTTT
size: .; V: TRBV28; J: TRBJ1-2; D: TRBD1; length: 16; CDR3: CASSPGQTGGRVGYTF; DNA: TGTGCCAGCAGTCCCGGACAGACAGGGGGCCGTGTTGGCTACACCTTC
size: many; V: TRBV20-1; J: TRBJ1-4; D: .; length: 13; CDR3: CSASSEVGGKLFF; DNA: TGCAGTGCTAGCTCGGAGGTTGGAGGAAAACTGTTTTTT
size: few; V: TRBV29-1; J: TRBJ1-3; D: .; length: 12; CDR3: CSVGSSGNTIYF; DNA: TGCAGCGTCGGTAGCTCTGGAAACACCATATATTTT